This is a list of T cell receptor beta chains from one sample in a study of blood T cell repertoires in COVID-19. This table comes from immunoSEQ multiplex PCR, and its TCRdb copy is limited to in-frame clones, with some not included. Here the sample spans some 350,000 clones, about 89% being singletons. Sequenced: peripheral blood. The receptors originated from a woman younger than 45 with COVID-19, enrolled during active disease. The conserved cysteine and the conserved F or W are not part of the CDR3 here. D genes are given only for firm matches.

len	v_gene	j_gene	d_gene	CDR3aa
15	TRBV5-4	TRBJ2-6	-	ASSLGAGPSGANVLT
16	TRBV6-4	TRBJ2-2	-	ASKPLGSWRPNTGELF
14	TRBV28	TRBJ2-2	TRBD1	ASRPLGQGATGELF
11	TRBV18	TRBJ2-7	-	ASSPRDSGEQY
14	TRBV6-2/TRBV6-3	TRBJ2-3	TRBD2	ASSSRTSGITDTQY
12	TRBV10-1	TRBJ2-2	-	ASSEYRNTGELF
15	TRBV25-1	TRBJ1-6	-	ASSETGKSSYNSPLH
14	TRBV28	TRBJ1-5	TRBD1	ASSRQGEIFGKPQH
17	TRBV15	TRBJ2-1	TRBD2	ATSRDRGTSGRWDNEQF
14	TRBV13	TRBJ2-1	-	ASFRTGEWRSNEQF
14	TRBV28	TRBJ1-1	-	ASSLPTRDRGSAAF
12	TRBV6-5	TRBJ2-5	-	ASSYTGFQETQY